This is a list of T cell receptor beta chains from one sample in a study of T cells in Graves' hyperthyroidism and ophthalmopathy. TCRdb reprocessed the multiplex PCR reads via MiXCR and lists one record per CDR3 protein. The data show some 360,000 distinct CDR3 sequences, 15% to 20% seen once. The sequenced sample was blood. Receptors were obtained from a woman aged 40 to 55 with Graves' ophthalmopathy. Each CDR3 is given with its conserved first and last residue. D genes are given only for firm matches. Clone size is stated in some rows and not others, as once, few, many or a class when expanded.

j_call clone_size cdr3_length d_call v_call cdr3_nt cdr3_aa
TRBJ1-2 - 16 - TRBV19 TGTGCCAGTAGTATAGGGCGGACCGACAACCTCTATGGCTACACCTTC CASSIGRTDNLYGYTF
TRBJ2-7 many 14 TRBD2 TRBV6-5 TGTGCCAGCAGTTCGAGCGGGAGGGGGTACGAGCAGTACTTC CASSSSGRGYEQYF
TRBJ2-6 - 20 TRBD1 TRBV11-3 TGTGCCAGCAGCTTAGTAGTAGCCGGGACAGCCCTCTCTGGGGCCAACGTCCTGACTTTC CASSLVVAGTALSGANVLTF
TRBJ2-7 many 16 TRBD2 TRBV10-1 TGCGCCAGCAGTGGACCGGGACTAGCGGGACGCTACGAGCAGTACTTC CASSGPGLAGRYEQYF
TRBJ2-7 many 12 TRBD1 TRBV2 TGTGCCAGCGGACAGGCGACCTACGAGCAGTACTTC CASGQATYEQYF
TRBJ2-6 - 17 - TRBV18 TGTGCCAGCTCACCACGGGACTGGGGAGCTGGGGCCAACGTCCTGACTTTC CASSPRDWGAGANVLTF
TRBJ1-3 - 17 - TRBV6-5 TGTGCCAGCAGTTACTCGAGACAGTTCTCCTCTGGAAACACCATATATTTT CASSYSRQFSSGNTIYF
TRBJ2-7 many 14 - TRBV6-5 TGTGCCAGCAATTACTCGGGATCCGGGAACGAGCAGTACTTC CASNYSGSGNEQYF
TRBJ2-7 many 12 - TRBV30 TGTGCCTGGAGTGTAGCCGTCCGAGAGCAGTACTTC CAWSVAVREQYF
TRBJ2-7 many 15 TRBD2 TRBV2 TGTGCCAGCAGTGAAGAAGGGACTAGATACTACGAGCAGTACTTC CASSEEGTRYYEQYF
TRBJ2-5 many 15 TRBD2 TRBV28 TGTGCCAGCAGTTGGGCTAGCGGGAGGGCGGAGACCCAGTACTTC CASSWASGRAETQYF
TRBJ2-7 many 14 TRBD2 TRBV27 TGTGCCAGCAGTTTCGTCGGGGGGTCCTACGAGCAGTACTTC CASSFVGGSYEQYF
TRBJ2-6 - 13 - TRBV29-1 TGCAGCGTCGAGACAAGTGGGGCCAACGTCCTGACTTTC CSVETSGANVLTF
TRBJ2-2 - 14 - TRBV30 TGTGCCTGGAGTGTACGGGGTTTCGGCGGGGAGCTGTTTTTT CAWSVRGFGGELFF
TRBJ2-7 many 14 - TRBV20-1 TGCAGTGCTTATATACGGACTGGATTCTACGAGCAGTACTTC CSAYIRTGFYEQYF
TRBJ2-2 - 16 TRBD2 TRBV13 TGTGCCAGCAGCTTGGGACTAGCGGCGAACACCGGGGAGCTGTTTTTT CASSLGLAANTGELFF
TRBJ2-7 many 16 TRBD2 TRBV4-2 TGTGCCAGCAGCCAAGATGGACTAGCAGAAAGCTACGAGCAGTACTTC CASSQDGLAESYEQYF
TRBJ1-5 many 14 - TRBV12-3/TRBV12-4 TGTGCCAGCAGTTTCTCAGCAGGGATGGGGCCCCAGCATTTT CASSFSAGMGPQHF
TRBJ2-2 - 14 TRBD2 TRBV20-1 TGCAGTGCTTCTAGCGGGCCGAACACCGGGGAGCTGTTTTTT CSASSGPNTGELFF
TRBJ2-7 - 15 - TRBV11-2 TGTGCCAGCAGCTTAGAGCGGGGGCCAAACTACGAGCAGTACTTC CASSLERGPNYEQYF
TRBJ1-2 many 13 - TRBV19 TGTGCCAGTAGGATGACAAGAAGCTATGGCTACACCTTC CASRMTRSYGYTF
TRBJ1-1 many 13 - TRBV6-2/TRBV6-3 TGTGCCAGCAGTTACCAGGGGCCCAGGGGAGCTTTCTTT CASSYQGPRGAFF
TRBJ2-7 - 17 TRBD2 TRBV2 TGTGCCAGCAATGGACTAGCGACCAACCAGGTCTCCTACGAGCAGTACTTC CASNGLATNQVSYEQYF
TRBJ2-7 many 15 - TRBV7-9 TGTGCCAGCAGCTTGTTAGGGGGGCGCCGCTACGAGCAGTACTTC CASSLLGGRRYEQYF